These 21 T cell receptor beta chains came from one sample sequenced in a study of early T cells in non-severe SARS-CoV-2 infection. TCRdb analysed the 5' RACE reads with MiXCR anew, one entry per CDR3 protein. The repertoire consists of 87,000 or so distinct CDR3 sequences, with approximately 14% occurring once and the leading ten covering around 6.4%. Sequenced: whole blood. These receptors were taken from an adult who was a healthcare worker with PCR-confirmed SARS-CoV-2 infection or an uninfected control (not recorded which).

V gene TRBV28 combines with J gene TRBJ2-7, with 7 positions matching TRBD1. V lost 4 bases and J lost 5; bases outside the gene matches: 11. Germline CDR1 and CDR2: MDHEN and SYDVKM. This CDR3 spans 15 amino acids. The CDR3: CASSSTTGTRHEQYF. CDR3 DNA sequence: TGTGCCAGCAGTTCTACGACAGGGACAAGGCACGAGCAGTACTTC.

This clonotype occurred a few times. The chain is built from TRBV19 and TRBJ2-3; possibly TRBD1 for D (6 bases). Germline V gene sequence: CDR1 LNHDA, CDR2 SQIVND (reference sequence). The ends were cut back, 7 bases at V and 4 bases at J, with 18 bases in the middle. This CDR3 contains 15 residues. CDR3: CASTGAGKGADTQYF. The CDR3 DNA reads TGTGCCAGTACCGGTGCGGGTAAGGGGGCAGATACGCAGTATTTT.

A few counts support this clonotype. The V and J genes are TRBV6-6 and TRBJ2-5; D is unclear. V was shortened by 6 bases and J by 5 bases, with 13 bases between the two germline ends. Per the germline V gene, CDR1 is MNHNY and CDR2 is SVGAGI (reference sequence). The CDR3 spans 13 residues. In nucleotides, the CDR3 is TGTGCCAGCAGGCCTGGAACGCTTGAGACCCAGTACTTC. Protein: CASRPGTLETQYF.

There are a few counts of this clonotype. This chain links TRBV7-9 with TRBJ2-3; 10 bases match TRBD2. V trimming: 5 bases; J trimming: 2 bases; junction bases outside the gene matches: 4. CDR3 length: 15 amino acids. Germline V lookup: CDR1 SEHNR, CDR2 FQNEAQ (reference sequence). This CDR3 reads CASSPSGGYTDTQYF. The CDR3 DNA is TGTGCCAGCAGCCCTAGCGGGGGCTACACAGATACGCAGTATTTT.

This clonotype came up many times. The CDR3 spells CASSAQSGNTIYF. CDR3 nucleotides: TGTGCCAGCAGTGCCCAGTCTGGAAACACCATATATTTT. The V call is TRBV28, the J call TRBJ1-3, with unresolved D. The CDR3 consists of 13 residues. The ends were cut back, 5 bases at V and 1 base at J, with 6 bases in the middle. Germline-derived CDR1 and CDR2 are MDHEN and SYDVKM.

This clonotype has at least ten counts. This chain connects TRBV12-3 or TRBV12-4 to TRBJ2-7; 9 nucleotides agree with TRBD1. The CDR3 runs 15 residues. The V gene end was trimmed by 6 bases and the J gene end by 0 bases; junction bases not matched to a gene: 6. CDR3 in amino acids: CASRAPGQGSYEQYF. CDR3 sequence (DNA): TGTGCCAGCAGGGCACCGGGACAGGGCTCCTACGAGCAGTACTTC.

This clonotype came up many times. This rearrangement joins TRBV12-3 or TRBV12-4 to TRBJ2-3; D gene unclear. Trimming pared 5 bases from V and 4 bases from J, leaving 10 bases between. The CDR3 covers 13 residues. This chain's CDR3 is CASSNEAPDTQYF. The CDR3 coding sequence is TGTGCCAGCAGTAACGAGGCCCCAGATACGCAGTATTTT.

A word on this clonotype: With a much larger clone just one base away, this may be a read error. The rearrangement joins TRBV4-3 to TRBJ1-6; a weak D match, TRBD1 (5 bases). CDR1 is LGHNA and CDR2 is YSLEER in the germline V gene. Trimming pared 5 bases from V and 6 bases from J, leaving 20 bases between. The length of the CDR3 is 17 residues. The CDR3 reads CASSEALTWQGNSPLHF. The CDR3, as DNA: TGCGCCAGCAGCGAAGCCTTGACATGGCAGGGTAATTCACCCCTCCACTTT.

There are a few counts of this clonotype. The V gene is TRBV20-1, the J gene TRBJ2-7; possible D gene TRBD2, 5 bases. In germline, CDR1 is DFQATT, CDR2 SNEGSKA (reference sequence). The V end lost 5 bases, the J end lost 4 bases, and 15 bases lay between the germline ends. CDR3 size: 13 residues. CDR3 protein: CSALGLRQYEQYF. The CDR3 DNA is TGCAGTGCTCTTGGACTGAGACAATACGAGCAGTACTTC.

This clonotype was picked up a small number of times. This sequence joins TRBV7-2 and TRBJ2-5; TRBD2 aligns across 7 bases. V gave up 5 bases and J gave up 5 bases; unmatched junction bases: 8. The CDR3 has 14 amino acids. Per germline, CDR1 SGHTA and CDR2 FQGNSA. The DNA of the CDR3 is TGTGCCAGCAGCCGAGCCGGGACTACTGAGACCCAGTACTTC. This gives the protein CASSRAGTTETQYF.

The CDR3 loop reads CASSLLLEEKLFF. The CDR3 DNA follows: TGTGCCAGCAGCTTGTTACTAGAAGAAAAACTGTTTTTT. The chain joins TRBV5-6 to TRBJ1-4; D gene ambiguous. The CDR3 contains 13 residues. CDR1 is SGHDT, CDR2 YYEEEE, per germline. V dropped 1 base and J dropped 8 bases, with 9 bases sitting between them.

The V gene is TRBV6-5, the J gene TRBJ2-6, with D uncertain. This CDR3 contains 13 residues. In germline, CDR1 is MNHEY, CDR2 SVGAGI. V was clipped by 6 bases and J by 2 bases, with 5 bases between them. Written as DNA, the CDR3 is TGTGCCAGCAGAACGACTGGGGCCAACGTCCTGACTTTC. Translation: CASRTTGANVLTF.

CDR3 sequence: CASSSGQGKSVEETQYF. CDR3 bases: TGTGCCAGCAGCTCCGGACAGGGGAAGTCAGTGGAAGAGACCCAGTACTTC. The chain uses TRBV11-2 and TRBJ2-5; TRBD1 aligns across 9 bases. There are 17 residues in the CDR3. After removal of 4 bases from V and 3 bases from J, the junction contained 12 bases not matched to a gene. Germline V gene data show CDR1 as SGHAT and CDR2 as FQNNGV.

This clonotype was picked up a small number of times. V usage is TRBV7-2 and J usage is TRBJ2-3; weak D call: TRBD2 (7 bases). The CDR3 spans 17 residues. Germline V gene lookup returns CDR1 SGHTA and CDR2 FQGNSA. V gave up 2 bases and J gave up 4 bases, with 19 bases separating them. This CDR3 reads CASSLTGGIFNPDTQYF. The CDR3 DNA follows: TGTGCCAGCAGCTTAACGGGGGGCATCTTCAATCCAGATACGCAGTATTTT.

The chain links TRBV28 to TRBJ2-3; the D is unclear. The CDR3 covers 15 residues. Per germline, CDR1 MDHEN and CDR2 SYDVKM. V gave up 6 bases and J gave up 3 bases, with 16 bases separating them. DNA for the CDR3: TGTGCCAGCAGAACGGACGGTGGTGGGACAGATACGCAGTATTTT. Protein: CASRTDGGGTDTQYF.

This clonotype appeared a few times. This chain links TRBV4-3 with TRBJ1-1; the D gene is possibly TRBD1 (6 bases). CDR1 is LGHNA, CDR2 YSLEER, per germline. The CDR3 runs to 15 residues. Trimming removed 1 base from V and 4 bases from J, with 13 bases in between. The CDR3 DNA follows: TGCGCCAGCAGCCAAGGCATACAGGGTATCACTGAAGCTTTCTTT. Translating it yields CASSQGIQGITEAFF.

This clonotype was counted ten times or more. The chain carries TRBV6-2 or TRBV6-3 and TRBJ1-1; TRBD1 is a possible D gene (6 bases). This CDR3 spans 16 amino acids. With 5 bases removed from V and 1 base from J, the gap between germline ends came to 17 bases. Germline V gene data show CDR1 as MNHEY and CDR2 as SVGEGT. This CDR3 is CASSQQGIGRNTEAFF. Here the CDR3 DNA reads TGTGCCAGCAGTCAACAGGGAATTGGGAGGAACACTGAAGCTTTCTTT.

This clonotype occurred a few times. The chain links TRBV24-1 to TRBJ2-2; the D gene is possibly TRBD1 (6 bases). V was trimmed by 0 bases and J by 3 bases, leaving 10 bases between them. The CDR3 extends over 16 amino acids. Germline V gene data show CDR1 as KGHDR and CDR2 as SFDVKD. The CDR3 spells CATSDLQGWDTGELFF. DNA for the CDR3: TGTGCCACCAGTGATTTGCAGGGGTGGGACACCGGGGAGCTGTTTTTT.

CDR3 sequence reads: CASGTVRGYTF. The CDR3 region has the DNA TGTGCCAGCGGGACAGTCCGTGGCTACACCTTC. V gene TRBV28 combines with J gene TRBJ1-2, with 7 bases aligning to TRBD1. With 8 bases clipped from V and 7 bases from J, the junction kept 4 bases outside the gene matches. This CDR3 is built from 11 residues. Germline CDR1 is MDHEN and CDR2 is SYDVKM.

This clonotype occurred many times. The J gene is TRBJ1-2, the V gene TRBV3-1, with D unclear. The CDR3 has 13 amino acids. The V gene lost 5 bases and the J gene lost 4 bases, with 11 bases spanning the gap. Germline assignment: CDR1 LGHDT and CDR2 YNNKEL (reference sequence). Here the CDR3 DNA reads TGTGCCAGCAGCACCGGACGGTCCTATGGCTACACCTTC. Translated, it gives CASSTGRSYGYTF.

The chain uses TRBV11-2 and TRBJ1-1, with a possible D match to TRBD1 (5 bases). Trimming left V 2 bases short and J 7 bases short, with 20 bases between. The germline V gene has CDR1 SGHAT and CDR2 FQNNGV. The CDR3 loop spans 16 amino acids. The CDR3 nucleotides read TGTGCCAGCAGCTTATCCACGGGGCATACAATAGGTGAAGCTTTCTTT. Its translation: CASSLSTGHTIGEAFF.